This T cell receptor beta chain was identified during a study of blood T cell repertoires in COVID-19. Overall study context: From T cells, B-cell-depleted T cells, or PBMCs came the material, which was cDNA or gDNA.

This clone showed up just a few times. Germline-derived CDR1 and CDR2 are LNHNV and YYDKDF (reference sequence). CDR3 length: 15 residues. Trimming removed 0 bases at V and 7 bases at J, with 15 bases between. Clones were read by immunoSEQ multiplex PCR, and TCRdb kept only the in-frame ones, dropping some. The data hold some 380,000 clones, with 70% to 85% observed a single time. The V call is TRBV15, the J call TRBJ2-5; maybe TRBD2 (6 bases). This sequence originates from a human donor with acute or convalescent COVID-19. The donor label of this sample is uncertain. The sequenced sample consisted of peripheral blood. The CDR3 nucleotides are TGTGCCACCAGCAGAGATGGCGGGGCAAGCGGGACCCAGTACTTC. Protein product: CATSRDGGASGTQYF.